Here is one T cell receptor (beta chain) with its context. Its matching antigen is unknown. This sample stems from a study of cytomegalovirus exposure and HLA in healthy donors. Overall study findings and caveats: The study found most TCR sequences rare, yet found some public TCRs in many donors.

V lost 0 bases to trimming and J lost 6 bases; unmatched junction nucleotides: 6. There are 17 residues in the CDR3. Germline V gene lookup returns CDR1 SGHNT and CDR2 YYREEE (reference sequence). The PCR contained 60 Vbeta and 13 Jbeta primers. This table comes from immunoSEQ multiplex PCR, and its TCRdb copy is limited to in-frame clones, with some not included. The data contain 100,000 or so clones, 60% to 85% of them singletons. J is TRBJ2-1 and V is TRBV5-4, with 13 nucleotides matching TRBD2. The sequenced material came from PBMCs. This TCR derives from a female donor in good health and CMV-seropositive. CDR3 in DNA: TGTGCCAGCAGCTTGGGACTAGCGGGAGGTTACGGCAATGAGCAGTTCTTC. Its protein is CASSLGLAGGYGNEQFF.